A selection of T cell receptor beta chains follows, all from one sample in a study of T cell repertoires in cytomegalovirus infection. TCRdb independently ran MiXCR on the reads; one entry per CDR3 protein. Of approximately 770,000 distinct CDR3 sequences listed, about 29% are singletons. Their target antigens are unknown. The sample was cultured CD8+ T cells from PBMCs, taken from culture after CMV antigen stimulation. These TCRs come from a human donor in good health (CMV status not recorded). Some clones in this sample may be carry-over from other donors' samples. CDR3s include the opening cysteine and the closing phenylalanine or tryptophan. A D gene is named only where the DNA matches it firmly. Clone size, where shown, is once, few, many, or a class for clones that have expanded.

TRBV11-1	TRBJ2-1	many	NA	TGTGCCAGCAGCCCACGGCACCCTGAGTCCCTTTACAATGAGCAGTTCTTC	CASSPRHPESLYNEQFF
TRBV6-5	TRBJ2-7	few	NA	TGTGCCAGCAGTTACGACCGCTACGAGCAGTACTTC	CASSYDRYEQYF
TRBV19	TRBJ2-7	few	TRBD1	TGTGCCAGTAGTCAAGACAGGGTTTCCAATCCATTCTACGAGCAGTACTTC	CASSQDRVSNPFYEQYF
TRBV7-3	TRBJ2-5	NA	NA	TGTACCAGCAGGGAATCGCCGGGGGAGACCCAGTACTTC	CTSRESPGETQYF
TRBV2	TRBJ1-1	NA	NA	TGTGCCAGCAGCGGGCGGCGGACGAAAGGAGCTTTCTTT	CASSGRRTKGAFF
TRBV5-1	TRBJ1-2	NA	NA	TGCGCCAGCAGCGGGGACATCCATGGCTACACCTTC	CASSGDIHGYTF
TRBV12-3/TRBV12-4	TRBJ1-4	few	NA	TGTGCCAGCAGTTTTCGGGGGGGCTTGGAAAAACTGTTTTTT	CASSFRGGLEKLFF
TRBV7-3	TRBJ2-2	NA	TRBD2	TGTGCCAGCAGCTTACGGACTAGCGGGGGCCCAAACACCGGGGAGCTGTTTTTT	CASSLRTSGGPNTGELFF
TRBV28	TRBJ1-1	NA	TRBD1	TGTGCCAGCAGCACCAGATTCCGGGACAGGGGAAGGAACACTGAAGCTTTCTTT	CASSTRFRDRGRNTEAFF
TRBV2	TRBJ1-2	NA	NA	TGTGCCAGCACCGAGCTGGGGGAACCCTATGGCTACACCTTC	CASTELGEPYGYTF
TRBV6-1	TRBJ2-4	many	TRBD1	TGTGCCAGCAGTCTCAGGACAGGGCCAACCAAAAACATTCAGTACTTC	CASSLRTGPTKNIQYF
TRBV5-5	TRBJ2-1	NA	NA	TGTGCCAGCAGTAGAGATAGAGAGGTTTCCTACAATGAGCAGTTCTTC	CASSRDREVSYNEQFF
TRBV10-3	TRBJ2-1	NA	TRBD1	TGTGCCATCAGTGCCCCTTCCGTTGACAGGGGGGCCGGTAATGAGCAGTTCTTC	CAISAPSVDRGAGNEQFF
TRBV6-1	TRBJ1-5	NA	NA	TGTGCCAGCAGTGTATTACTGGACGGGACGAAAAAACCCCAGCATTTT	CASSVLLDGTKKPQHF
TRBV3-1	TRBJ1-1	few	TRBD1	TGTGCCAGCAGCCAAGATCCGGGGACAGGGCACACTGAAGCTTTCTTT	CASSQDPGTGHTEAFF
TRBV6-2/TRBV6-3	TRBJ1-5	few	NA	TGTGCCAGCAGTTACTCGGCAGGTACCTTGCCCCAGCATTTT	CASSYSAGTLPQHF
TRBV12-3/TRBV12-4	TRBJ2-1	NA	TRBD2	TGTGCCAGCAGTTTAGAGAGCGGGGGGGAATTCTTC	CASSLESGGEFF